This T cell receptor (beta chain) was found in a study of OX40 agonist ivuxolimab in advanced cancers. Here immunoSEQ multiplex PCR was the method, and the copy in TCRdb shows in-frame clones only, minus some. Among tens of thousands of clones listed, approximately 90% were seen once. The CDR3 covers 15 residues. The V end lost 3 bases, the J end lost 5 bases, and 16 bases lay between the germline ends. The germline CDR1 and CDR2 sequences are MDHEN and SYDVKM. The specimen was CD4+ or CD8+ T cells sorted from blood, collected in a trial of the OX40 agonist ivuxolimab. This TCR was recovered from an adult with an advanced solid tumor such as melanoma, head and neck, liver or kidney cancer. The chain uses TRBV28 and TRBJ2-5; D might be TRBD2 (5 bases). The DNA of the CDR3 is TGTGCCAGCAGTTTCGTTAGTCTCGAGGGCGAGACCCAGTACTTC. It encodes CASSFVSLEGETQYF. Combining the CDR3 with reference TRBV28 and TRBJ2-5 gives the whole variable domain DVKVTQSSRYLVKRTGEKVFLECVQDMDHENMFWYRQDPGLGLRLIYFSYDVKMKEKGDIPEGYSVSREKKERFSLILESASTNQTSMYLCASSFVSLEGETQYFGPGTRLLVL.